The clone carrying this T cell receptor (beta chain) has a handful of counts. Its target is not known. This entry comes from a study of blood T cells in healthy people across ages. Regarding the study as a whole: The long-lived group displayed more naive CD4+ cells, plus higher diversity, than the aged donors did. Age showed a roughly linear inverse relationship with TCR beta diversity per million T cells. Diversity of TCR beta correlated strongly with naive T cell percentage.

Deletions cut 4 bases from V and 0 bases from J, with 15 bases between. The CDR3 consists of 15 residues. Germline V gene sequence: CDR1 SQVTM, CDR2 ANQGSEA. Through a sample-barcoded 5' primer and a J-beta primer mix, a second PCR was run for roughly 6 to 11 cycles. MiXCR, applied by TCRdb to the 5' RACE reads, yields one record per CDR3 protein. Of around 990,000 distinct CDR3 sequences listed, around two fifths are singletons. The chain recombines TRBV29-1 with TRBJ1-1, with TRBD1 as a possible D gene (5 bases). The receptor comes from a man younger than 35 in good health. Sequencing was performed on blood. The chain's CDR3 is CSVALSGGLNTEAFF. The CDR3 region has the DNA TGCAGCGTTGCTCTAAGCGGGGGGTTGAACACTGAAGCTTTCTTT.